This T cell receptor (beta chain) came from a study of T cell repertoires in urothelial bladder cancer (dated 2019 in TCRdb). For the wider study: Of the roughly twelve resected lesions, three were clinical stage cT0, three were cTa, three were cT1, and three were cT2 or greater. The study compared TCR repertoire clonality in bladder tumors with that in benign bladder inflammation. Some 13 patients with bladder lesions who were undergoing transurethral resection were prospectively identified. Eleven to twelve resected bladder lesions, made up of urothelial carcinoma (UC+) and benign (UC-) specimens, were studied. What the research found in general, with its limitations: Urothelial carcinoma specimens had fewer T cells than benign specimens, with medians of roughly 5,600 and 26,000. Median tumor infiltrating lymphocyte percentage was approximately 2.2% in carcinoma specimens and approximately 12% in benign specimens. In carcinoma specimens a single T-cell clone made up as much as 17% of infiltrating lymphocytes, compared with 2% in benign specimens.

The immunoSEQ assay was used to sequence the CDR3 region of the TCR beta chain. Turning to the authors' computational methods: For each specimen, T-cell fraction, clonal dominance and maximum TCR clone frequency were calculated. The table was pulled from immuneACCESS by TCRdb, which kept in-frame rearrangements only. Such tables lose some clones; where checked, under half of the loss comes from unresolved V genes, and the rest has no known cause. Clone size and the V and J calls come from that table; the DNA yielded D and trimming. In this sample the table shows thousands of clones, about 76% of which occur a single time. The top ten constitute about 9.4% of the sample. Specimens of bladder lesions were obtained during transurethral resection and kept at -80C. DNA was isolated from the bladder specimens obtained at transurethral resection. About this clone: The specificity of this receptor is unknown. Base qualities are not recorded, but no much larger clone differs from it by a single base.

The sequencing input was tumor-infiltrating cells from bladder cancer. The receptor's source is a human donor with urothelial carcinoma.

The CDR3 protein sequence reads: CASSFLGGGTEAFF. The DNA is TGCGCCAGCAGCTTTTTGGGTGGTGGCACTGAAGCTTTCTTT. The chain couples TRBV5-1 to TRBJ1-1; no D gene is confidently identified. The germline V gene supplies CDR1 SGHRS and CDR2 YFSETQ. The junction shows trimming of 2 bases on V and 4 bases on J, plus 12 bases between the germline ends. The CDR3 measures 14 amino acids from cysteine to phenylalanine. The read is trimmed to its CDR3 DNA, 42 bases read in frame from base 1.